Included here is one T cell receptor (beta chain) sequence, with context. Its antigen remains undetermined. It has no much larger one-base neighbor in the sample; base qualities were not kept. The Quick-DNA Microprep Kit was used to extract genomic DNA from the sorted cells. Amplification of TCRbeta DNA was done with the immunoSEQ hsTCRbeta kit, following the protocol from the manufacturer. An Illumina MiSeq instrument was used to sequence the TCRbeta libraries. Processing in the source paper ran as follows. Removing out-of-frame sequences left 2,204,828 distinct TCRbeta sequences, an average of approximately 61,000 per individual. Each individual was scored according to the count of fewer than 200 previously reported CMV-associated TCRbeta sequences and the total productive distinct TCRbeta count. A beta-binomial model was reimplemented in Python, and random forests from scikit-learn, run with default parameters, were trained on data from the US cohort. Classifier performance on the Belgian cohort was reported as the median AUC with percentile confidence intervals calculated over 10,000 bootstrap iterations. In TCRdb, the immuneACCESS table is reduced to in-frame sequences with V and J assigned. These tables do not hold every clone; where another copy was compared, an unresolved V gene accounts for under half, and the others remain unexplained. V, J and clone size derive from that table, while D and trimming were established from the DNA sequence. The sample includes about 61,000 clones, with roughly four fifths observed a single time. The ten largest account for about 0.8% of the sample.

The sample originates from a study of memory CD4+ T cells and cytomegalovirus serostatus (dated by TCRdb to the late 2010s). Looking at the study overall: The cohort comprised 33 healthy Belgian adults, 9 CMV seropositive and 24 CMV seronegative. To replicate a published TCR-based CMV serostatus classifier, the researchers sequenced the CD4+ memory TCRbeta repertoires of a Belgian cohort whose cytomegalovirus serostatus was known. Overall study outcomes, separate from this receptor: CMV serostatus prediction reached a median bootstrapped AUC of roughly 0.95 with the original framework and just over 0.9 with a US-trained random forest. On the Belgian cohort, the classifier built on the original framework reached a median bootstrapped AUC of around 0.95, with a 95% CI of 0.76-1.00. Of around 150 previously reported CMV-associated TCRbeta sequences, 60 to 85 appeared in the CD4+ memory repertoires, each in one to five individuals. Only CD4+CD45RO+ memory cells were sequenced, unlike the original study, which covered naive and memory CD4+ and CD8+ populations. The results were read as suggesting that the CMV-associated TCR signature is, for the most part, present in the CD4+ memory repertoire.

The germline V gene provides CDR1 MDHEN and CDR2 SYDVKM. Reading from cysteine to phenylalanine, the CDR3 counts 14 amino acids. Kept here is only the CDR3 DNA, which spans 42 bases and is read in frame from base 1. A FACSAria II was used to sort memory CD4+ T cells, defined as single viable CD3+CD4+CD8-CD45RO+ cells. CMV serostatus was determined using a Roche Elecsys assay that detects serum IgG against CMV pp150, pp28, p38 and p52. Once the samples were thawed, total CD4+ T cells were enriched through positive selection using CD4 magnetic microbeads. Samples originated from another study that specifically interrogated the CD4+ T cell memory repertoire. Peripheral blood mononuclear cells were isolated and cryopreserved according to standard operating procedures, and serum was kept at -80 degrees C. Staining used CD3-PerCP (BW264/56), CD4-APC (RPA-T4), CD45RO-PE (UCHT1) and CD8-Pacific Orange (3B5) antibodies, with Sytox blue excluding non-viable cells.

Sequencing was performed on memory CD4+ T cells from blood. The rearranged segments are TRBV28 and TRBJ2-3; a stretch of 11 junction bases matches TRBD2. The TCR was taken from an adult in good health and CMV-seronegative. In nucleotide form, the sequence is TGTTTGGCCCAGACTAGCGGGGCCGGAAATACGCAGTATTTT. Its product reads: CLAQTSGAGNTQYF.